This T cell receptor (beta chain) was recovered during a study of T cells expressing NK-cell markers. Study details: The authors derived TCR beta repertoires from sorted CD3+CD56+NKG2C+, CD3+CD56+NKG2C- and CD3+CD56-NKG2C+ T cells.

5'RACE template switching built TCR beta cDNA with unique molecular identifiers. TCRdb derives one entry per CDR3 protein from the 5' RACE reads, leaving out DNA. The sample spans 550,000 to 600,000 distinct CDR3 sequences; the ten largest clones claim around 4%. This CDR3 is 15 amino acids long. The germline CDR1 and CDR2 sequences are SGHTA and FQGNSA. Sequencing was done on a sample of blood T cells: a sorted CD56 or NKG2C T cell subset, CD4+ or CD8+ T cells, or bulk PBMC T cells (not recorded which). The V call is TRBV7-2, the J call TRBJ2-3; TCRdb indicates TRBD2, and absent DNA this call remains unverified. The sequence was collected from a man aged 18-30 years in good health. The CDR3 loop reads CASSFAGRGVDTQYF.